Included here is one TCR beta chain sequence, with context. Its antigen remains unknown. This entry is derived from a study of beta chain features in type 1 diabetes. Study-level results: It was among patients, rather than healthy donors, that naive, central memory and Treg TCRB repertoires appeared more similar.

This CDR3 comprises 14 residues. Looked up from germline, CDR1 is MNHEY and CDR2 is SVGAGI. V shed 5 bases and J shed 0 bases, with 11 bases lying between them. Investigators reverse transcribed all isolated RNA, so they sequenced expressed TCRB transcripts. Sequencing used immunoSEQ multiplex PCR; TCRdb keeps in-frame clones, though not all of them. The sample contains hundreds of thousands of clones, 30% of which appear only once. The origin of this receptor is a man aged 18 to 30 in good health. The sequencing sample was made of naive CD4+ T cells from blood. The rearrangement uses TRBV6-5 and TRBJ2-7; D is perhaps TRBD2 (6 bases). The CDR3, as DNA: TGTGCCAGCAGTCCCCCGGACTACTCCTACGAGCAGTACTTC. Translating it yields CASSPPDYSYEQYF.